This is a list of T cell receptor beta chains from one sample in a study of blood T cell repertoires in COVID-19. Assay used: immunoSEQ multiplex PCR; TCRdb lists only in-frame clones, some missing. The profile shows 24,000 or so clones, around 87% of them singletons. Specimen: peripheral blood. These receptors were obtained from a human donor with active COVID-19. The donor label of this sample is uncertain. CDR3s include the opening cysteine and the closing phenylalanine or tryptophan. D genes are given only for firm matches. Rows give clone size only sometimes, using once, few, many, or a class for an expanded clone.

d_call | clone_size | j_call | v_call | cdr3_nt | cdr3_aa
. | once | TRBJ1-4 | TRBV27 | TGTGCCAGTCAAAATAATGAAAAACTGTTTTTT | CASQNNEKLFF
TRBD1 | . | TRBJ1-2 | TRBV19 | TGTGCCAGTAGTATAGGGGGTCAGGGGGGAGTTTCGACCTATGGCTACACCTTC | CASSIGGQGGVSTYGYTF
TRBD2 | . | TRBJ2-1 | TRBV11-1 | TGTGCCAGCAGCCGGACTAGCGGGGGGATGGGTGAGCAGTTCTTC | CASSRTSGGMGEQFF
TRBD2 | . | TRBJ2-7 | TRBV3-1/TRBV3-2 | TGTGCCAGCAGCTCGACGGGGGGGCGTTCCGAGCAGTACTTC | CASSSTGGRSEQYF
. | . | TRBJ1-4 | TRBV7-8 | TGTGCCAGCAGCCAGATGGGGGGAGGGAATGAAAAACTGTTTTTT | CASSQMGGGNEKLFF
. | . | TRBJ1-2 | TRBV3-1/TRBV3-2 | TGTGCCAGCAGACGCGCGGAAGGCTATGGCTACACCTTC | CASRRAEGYGYTF
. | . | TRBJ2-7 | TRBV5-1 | TGCGCCAGCAGCTTGGACAGTTACTACGAGCAGTACTTC | CASSLDSYYEQYF
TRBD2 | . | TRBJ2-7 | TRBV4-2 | TGTGCCAGCAGCCAAGATTGGACTAGCGCAACCTACGAGCAGTACTTC | CASSQDWTSATYEQYF
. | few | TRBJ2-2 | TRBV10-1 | TGCGCCAGCAGTGAACAGGGTACCGGGGAGCTGTTTTTT | CASSEQGTGELFF
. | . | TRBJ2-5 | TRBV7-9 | TGTGCCAGCAGCCCTCCGGGGGGCTCTGCTGGTCAAGAGACCCAGTACTTC | CASSPPGGSAGQETQYF
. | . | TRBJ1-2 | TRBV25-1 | TGTGCCAGCAGTCCGGCGGGCTATGGCTACACCTTC | CASSPAGYGYTF
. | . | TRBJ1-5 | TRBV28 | TGTGCCAGCAGTTTAACACAGCAAAATCAGCCCCAGCATTTT | CASSLTQQNQPQHF
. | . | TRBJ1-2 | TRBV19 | TGTGCCAGTAGTATAGAGTACGCCGGGACTCCAGTAAACTATGGCTACACCTTC | CASSIEYAGTPVNYGYTF
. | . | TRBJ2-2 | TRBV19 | TGTGCCAGTAAGGGGGGGCCCTCTAACACCGGGGAGCTGTTTTTT | CASKGGPSNTGELFF
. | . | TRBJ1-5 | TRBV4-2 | TGTGCCAGCAGCCAACAATTATCAGGGGAGGGCCAGCCCCAGCATTTT | CASSQQLSGEGQPQHF
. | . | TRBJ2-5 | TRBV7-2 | TGTGCCAGCAGCCGGGGGAGTTGGGAGACCCAGTACTTC | CASSRGSWETQYF
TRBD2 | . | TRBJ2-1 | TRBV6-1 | TGTGCCAGCAGTGAAGTCTGGGGTGGGACTAGCAATGAGCAGTTCTTC | CASSEVWGGTSNEQFF
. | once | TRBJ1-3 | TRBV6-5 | TGTGCCAGCACCCTCGCCGGAGCGACTGGAAACACCATATATTTT | CASTLAGATGNTIYF
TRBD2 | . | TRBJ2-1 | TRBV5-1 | TGCGCCAGCAGCTTCGGACTAGCGGGGACCGATGAGCAGTTCTTC | CASSFGLAGTDEQFF
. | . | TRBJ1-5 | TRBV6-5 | TGTGCCAGCAGTTTAGCCCGGGGGCAGCCCCAGCATTTT | CASSLARGQPQHF
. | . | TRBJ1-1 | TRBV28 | TGTGCCAGCAGTTCCTACGTGGAAGCTTTCTTT | CASSSYVEAFF
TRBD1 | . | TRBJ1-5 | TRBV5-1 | TGCGCCAGCAGCCCTACCGGGGACAGGGCTCAGCCCCAGCATTTT | CASSPTGDRAQPQHF
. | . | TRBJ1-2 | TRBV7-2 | TGTGCCAGCAGATGGAGGGTGGATGGCTACACCTTC | CASRWRVDGYTF
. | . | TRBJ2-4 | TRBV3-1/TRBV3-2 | TGTGCCAGCAGCCCCCAAGGGGACATTCAGTACTTC | CASSPQGDIQYF
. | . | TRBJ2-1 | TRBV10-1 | TGCGCCAGCAGTGAGTCGGTGACAGTCGGCTACAATGAGCAGTTCTTC | CASSESVTVGYNEQFF
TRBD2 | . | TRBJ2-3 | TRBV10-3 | TGTGCCACCACTACGGGACTAGCGGAAGATACGCAGTATTTT | CATTTGLAEDTQYF
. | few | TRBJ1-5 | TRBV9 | TGTGCCAGCAGCGTTAGTGACAGCTACGGACAGCCCCAGCATTTT | CASSVSDSYGQPQHF
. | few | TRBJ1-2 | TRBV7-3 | TGTGCCAGCAGCTTAGGGGGGGTGTATGGCTACACCTTC | CASSLGGVYGYTF
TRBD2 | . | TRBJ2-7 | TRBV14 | TGTGCCAGCAGCCCCTGGACTAGCGGGAACTACGAGCAGTACTTC | CASSPWTSGNYEQYF
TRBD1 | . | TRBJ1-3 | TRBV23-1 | TGCGCCAGCAGTCAAAACAGGGGGCGGTCTGGAAACACCATATATTTT | CASSQNRGRSGNTIYF
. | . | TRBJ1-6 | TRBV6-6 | TGTGCCAGCAGTTACCAAGAGGCTAATTCACCCCTCCACTTT | CASSYQEANSPLHF
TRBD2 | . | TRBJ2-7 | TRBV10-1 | TGCGCCAGCAGTGAGAAACTCCTGGGGCGGCGGGAGTGGGTCTCCTACGAGCAGTACTTC | CASSEKLLGRREWVSYEQYF
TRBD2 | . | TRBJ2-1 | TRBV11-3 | TGTGCCAGCAGCTCCCTAGCGGGAGAATTCGATGAGCAGTTCTTC | CASSSLAGEFDEQFF
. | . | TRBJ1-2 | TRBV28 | TGTGCCAGCAGTTCGACCCTCGAAACGGGGAGGTATGGCTACACCTTC | CASSSTLETGRYGYTF
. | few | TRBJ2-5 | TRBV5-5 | TGTGCCAGCAGCTTGGGGACACTGCCCCAAGAGACCCAGTACTTC | CASSLGTLPQETQYF
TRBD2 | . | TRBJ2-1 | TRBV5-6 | TGTGCCAGCAGCCGTTTGCGGCCCAGCGGGAGAGGCGACAATGAGCAGTTCTTC | CASSRLRPSGRGDNEQFF
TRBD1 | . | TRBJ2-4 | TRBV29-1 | TGCAGCGGTCGGGACAGGGGGCCGGAAAACATTCAGTACTTC | CSGRDRGPENIQYF
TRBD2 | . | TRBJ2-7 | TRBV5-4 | TGTGCCAGCAGCTTGCCCATCGGGGGGGCCTCCTACGAGCAGTACTTC | CASSLPIGGASYEQYF
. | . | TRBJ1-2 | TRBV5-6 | TGTGCCAGCAGCGCAGGCAACTATGGCTACACCTTC | CASSAGNYGYTF
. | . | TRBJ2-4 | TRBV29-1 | TGCAGCGTTGAATTAGCGGAAAACATTCAGTACTTC | CSVELAENIQYF
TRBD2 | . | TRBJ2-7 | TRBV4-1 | TGCGCCAGCAGCCAAGAGAGACTAGCGGGAGTCTACGAGCAGTACTTC | CASSQERLAGVYEQYF
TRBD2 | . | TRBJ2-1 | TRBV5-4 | TGTGCCAGCAGCTTGGGCGGGGGGTCTTACAATGAGCAGTTCTTC | CASSLGGGSYNEQFF
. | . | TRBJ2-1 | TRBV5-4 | TGTGCCAGCAGCTTGGGGGGCAGGGTAAGGATTAACGATGAGCAGTTCTTC | CASSLGGRVRINDEQFF
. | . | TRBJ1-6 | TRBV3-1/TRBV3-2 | TGTGCCAGCAGCCAAGCCGGCTATAATTCACCCCTCCACTTT | CASSQAGYNSPLHF
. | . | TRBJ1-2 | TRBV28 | TGTGCCAGCAGAAACACAGGGAACTATGGCTACACCTTC | CASRNTGNYGYTF
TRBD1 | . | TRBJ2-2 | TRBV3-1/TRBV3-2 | TGTGCCAGCAGCCTAGGGGGCGCACGGACCGGGGAGCTGTTTTTT | CASSLGGARTGELFF
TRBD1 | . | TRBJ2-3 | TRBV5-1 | TGCGCCAGCAACTTGGCGGGACAGGGGTCGGCAGATACGCAGTATTTT | CASNLAGQGSADTQYF
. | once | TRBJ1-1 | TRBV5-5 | TGTGCCAGCAGCTGGAGCTCCTACATGAACACTGAAGCTTTCTTT | CASSWSSYMNTEAFF
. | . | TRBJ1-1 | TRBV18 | TGTGCCAGCTCACCACGAAGGGCGGGCACTGAAGCTTTCTTT | CASSPRRAGTEAFF
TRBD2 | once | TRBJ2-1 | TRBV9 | TGTGCCAGCAGCGCGGGACTAGCGGGGATGGGAGAGCAGTTCTTC | CASSAGLAGMGEQFF
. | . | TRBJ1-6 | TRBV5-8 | TGTGCCAGCAGCTTGGTGCCCCAAACGGCCCTCCACTTT | CASSLVPQTALHF
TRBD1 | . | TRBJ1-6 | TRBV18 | TGTGCCAGCTCACCCATACAGGGGAGCTCCTATAATTCACCCCTCCACTTT | CASSPIQGSSYNSPLHF
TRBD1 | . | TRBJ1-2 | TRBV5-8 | TGTGCCAGCAGCCACAAGGGGACAGGGGGCAACTATGGCTACACCTTC | CASSHKGTGGNYGYTF
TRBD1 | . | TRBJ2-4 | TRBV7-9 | TGTGCCAGCAGCCACCTAATAGGTGGGACAGCCGAAGCCAAAAACATTCAGTACTTC | CASSHLIGGTAEAKNIQYF
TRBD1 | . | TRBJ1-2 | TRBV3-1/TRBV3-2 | TGTGCCAGCAGCCAAGGACCGGGACAGGGCCGTCGAGGCTACACCTTC | CASSQGPGQGRRGYTF
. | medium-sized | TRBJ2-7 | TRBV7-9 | TGTGCCAGCAGTGAGGGCCCGCTAGAGCAGTACTTC | CASSEGPLEQYF
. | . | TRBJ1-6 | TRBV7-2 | TGTGCCAGCAGCTTAGGGCTGAATTCACCCCTCCACTTT | CASSLGLNSPLHF
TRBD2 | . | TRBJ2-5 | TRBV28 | TGTGCCAGCAGTTTAGGAGGGGAGGGGACCCAGTACTTC | CASSLGGEGTQYF
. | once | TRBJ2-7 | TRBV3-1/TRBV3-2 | TGTGCCAGCAGCCAATGGATTTCTAGCACGGACTCCTACGAGCAGTACTTC | CASSQWISSTDSYEQYF